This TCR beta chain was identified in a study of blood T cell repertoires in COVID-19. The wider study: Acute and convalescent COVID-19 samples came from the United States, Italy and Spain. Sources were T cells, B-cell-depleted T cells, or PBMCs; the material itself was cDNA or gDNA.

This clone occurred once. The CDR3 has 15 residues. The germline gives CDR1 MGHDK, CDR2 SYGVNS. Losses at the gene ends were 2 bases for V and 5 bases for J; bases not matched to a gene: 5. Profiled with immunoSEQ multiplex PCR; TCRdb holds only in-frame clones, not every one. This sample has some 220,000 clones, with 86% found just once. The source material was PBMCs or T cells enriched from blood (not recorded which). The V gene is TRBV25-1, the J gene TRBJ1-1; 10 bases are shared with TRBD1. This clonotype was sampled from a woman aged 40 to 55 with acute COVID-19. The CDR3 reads CASSEGGTGETEAFF. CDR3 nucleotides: TGTGCCAGCAGTGAAGGTGGGACAGGGGAAACTGAAGCTTTCTTT.